The 9 T cell receptor beta chains reported below all come from one sample, sequenced in a study of cytomegalovirus exposure and HLA in healthy donors (dated by TCRdb to 2016 to 2017). The library was built by means of the immunoSEQ multiplex PCR assay. The multiplex PCR relied on a mix of 60 forward primers for TCR Vbeta segments and 13 reverse primers for TCR Jbeta segments. In its TCRdb copy, this immuneACCESS table keeps in-frame sequences only and misses some clones. Where compared with another copy, unresolved V genes explain less than half of these, and the others have no known cause. The sample table records about 170,000 clones; approximately 80% of these occur just once. The ten most abundant clones make up roughly 1.2% of the sample. Sequencing was performed on PBMCs. The receptors were gathered from a boy aged 2-15 years in good health and CMV-seronegative.

The CDR3 bases are TGCAGCTCGAGGGGAACGGGCAGGGGCTCCAATGAGCAGTTCTTC. Its translation: CSSRGTGRGSNEQFF. This chain links TRBV29-1 with TRBJ2-1, with a possible D match to TRBD1 (6 bases). V lost 8 bases and J 6 bases, leaving 23 bases between the germline ends. From germline, CDR1 is SQVTM and CDR2 ANQGSEA. The length of the CDR3 is 15 residues.

This chain links TRBV4-2 with TRBJ2-3; a weak D match, TRBD2 (5 bases). With 1 base removed from V and 3 bases from J, the gap between germline ends came to 17 bases. This CDR3 is built from 17 residues. Per germline, CDR1 LGHNA and CDR2 YNFKEQ. This chain's CDR3 is CASSQGDGSSFTDTQYF. CDR3 nucleotide sequence: TGTGCCAGCAGCCAAGGAGACGGGTCTAGCTTTACAGATACGCAGTATTTT.

J is TRBJ2-7 and V is TRBV6-4; 8 nucleotides align to TRBD2. Germline trimming cut 6 bases from V and 1 base from J; bases unmatched to any gene: 8. The CDR3 extends over 15 amino acids. Germline CDR1 is MRHNA and CDR2 is SNTAGT. The CDR3 DNA sequence: TGTGCCAGCAGGGTCCCAGCGGGAGAGTCCTACGAGCAGTACTTC. Encoded protein: CASRVPAGESYEQYF.

The chain links TRBV19 to TRBJ1-2; no firm D call. The CDR3 totals 14 residues. Trimming pared 10 bases from V and 4 bases from J, leaving 19 bases between. Germline assignment: CDR1 LNHDA and CDR2 SQIVND (reference sequence). CDR3 loop: CATSSLSAGYGYTF. CDR3 sequence (DNA): TGTGCCACCAGTAGTCTTTCGGCGGGCTATGGCTACACCTTC. Looking up the rest from reference TRBV19 and TRBJ1-2 gives the full variable domain: DGGITQSPKYLFRKEGQNVTLSCEQNLNHDAMYWYRQDPGQGLRLIYYSQIVNDFQKGDIAEGYSVSREKKESFPLTVTSAQKNPTAFYLCATSSLSAGYGYTFGSGTRLTVV.

V is TRBV6-5 and J is TRBJ1-1, with D perhaps TRBD1 (6 bases). The CDR3 is 16 residues long. From germline, CDR1 is MNHEY and CDR2 SVGAGI. V was pared by 0 bases and J by 3 bases, with 14 bases between. The CDR3: CASSYSYRAVDTEAFF. The CDR3 DNA reads as TGTGCCAGCAGTTACTCGTACAGGGCTGTTGACACTGAAGCTTTCTTT.

This clone was counted a single time. This chain uses TRBV28 with TRBJ1-2, with D tentatively TRBD1 (6 bases). Per the germline V gene, CDR1 is MDHEN and CDR2 is SYDVKM. V dropped 3 bases and J dropped 8 bases, with 16 bases sitting between them. The CDR3 is 14 amino acids. This CDR3 is CASSFPLTGSGYTF. In nucleotides, the CDR3 is TGTGCCAGCAGTTTCCCACTAACAGGGAGCGGCTACACCTTC.

This chain joins TRBV6-1 and TRBJ1-1; 8 bases match TRBD1. Germline V gene lookup returns CDR1 MNHNS and CDR2 SASEGT. V lost 7 bases to trimming and J lost 9 bases; unmatched junction nucleotides: 4. The CDR3 runs to 11 residues. CDR3 sequence reads: CASIRTGQAFF. The CDR3, as DNA: TGTGCCAGCATTCGGACAGGGCAAGCTTTCTTT.

This chain links TRBV18 with TRBJ2-1; the match to TRBD2 covers 9 bases. V was pared by 3 bases and J by 4 bases, with 4 bases of the junction left unmatched. Per germline, CDR1 KGHSH and CDR2 LQKENI. The CDR3 is made up of 15 amino acids. CDR3 coding DNA: TGTGCCAGCTCACCCGGGACTAGCCAATACAATGAGCAGTTCTTC. As protein: CASSPGTSQYNEQFF.

V and J are TRBV30 and TRBJ1-3, with no clear D. From germline, CDR1 is GTSNPN and CDR2 SVGIG (reference sequence). The CDR3 sequence is 13 residues long. Deletions cut 3 bases from V and 7 bases from J, with 13 bases between. CDR3 loop: CAWRTPGGNTIYF. The CDR3 region has the DNA TGTGCCTGGAGGACTCCCGGCGGGAACACCATATATTTT.